Below are 15 T cell receptor beta chains sequenced from a single sample in a study of blood T cell repertoires in COVID-19. Sequencing used immunoSEQ multiplex PCR; TCRdb keeps in-frame clones, though not all of them. The sample carries about 190,000 clones, about four fifths recorded once. The source material was peripheral blood. All receptors come from a woman between 35 and 50 years old with acute or convalescent COVID-19.

The chain has TRBV30 and TRBJ1-3; 8 nucleotides agree with TRBD1. Germline V gives CDR1 GTSNPN, CDR2 SVGIG (reference sequence). The CDR3 has 16 amino acids. J gave up 1 base and V 2 bases, and 7 bases lay outside the gene matches. The CDR3 sequence: CAWSTHGTGSGNTIYF. DNA of the CDR3: TGTGCCTGGAGTACCCACGGGACAGGTTCTGGAAACACCATATATTTT.

This clone showed up just a few times. The CDR3 DNA reads TGTGCCAGCAGCAAAGTGCGAGAGACCCAGTACTTC. Translating it yields CASSKVRETQYF. The rearrangement links TRBV21-1 to TRBJ2-5; the listed D gene, TRBD2, was not tested against the DNA. TRBV21-1 is marked as a pseudogene. The CDR3 totals 12 residues.

The CDR3 nucleotides are TGTGCCAGCAGCTTAGGGACACGACCCCTGAACACTGAAGCTTTCTTT. Translated: CASSLGTRPLNTEAFF. V usage is TRBV11-2 and J usage is TRBJ1-1; weak D call: TRBD1 (5 bases). This CDR3 region has 16 residues. V was shortened by 1 base and J by 0 bases, with 12 bases between the two germline ends. CDR1 is SGHAT and CDR2 is FQNNGV in the germline V gene. The variable domain in full, with the rest retrieved from reference TRBV11-2 and TRBJ1-1, is EAGVAQSPRYKIIEKRQSVAFWCNPISGHATLYWYQQILGQGPKLLIQFQNNGVVDDSQLPKDRFSAERLKGVDSTLKIQPAKLEDSAVYLCASSLGTRPLNTEAFFGQGTRLTVV.

This chain uses TRBV5-4 with TRBJ2-2, with a tentative D call TRBD2 (5 bases). V was shortened by 0 bases and J by 5 bases, with 14 bases between the two germline ends. CDR3 length equals 16 residues. CDR1 and CDR2 (germline): SGHNT, YYREEE (reference sequence). Here the CDR3 DNA reads TGTGCCAGCAGCTTGGCTACATGGGGAGTAACCGGGGAGCTGTTTTTT. Translating it yields CASSLATWGVTGELFF. Full variable domain (outside the CDR3, taken from reference TRBV5-4 and TRBJ2-2): ETGVTQSPTHLIKTRGQQVTLRCSSQSGHNTVSWYQQALGQGPQFIFQYYREEENGRGNFPPRFSGLQFPNYSSELNVNALELDDSALYLCASSLATWGVTGELFFGEGSRLTVL.

The chain has TRBV28 and TRBJ2-7; 8 bases agree with TRBD2. The germline V gene encodes CDR1 MDHEN and CDR2 SYDVKM. This CDR3 is built from 15 residues. V shed 6 bases and J 4 bases; nucleotides not matched to a gene: 11. The DNA of the CDR3 is TGTGCCAGCAGCGTAAGGGCGGGGGGAGTGTACGAGCAGTACTTC. Translated: CASSVRAGGVYEQYF.

The chain is built from TRBV28 and TRBJ1-2; 8 bases agree with TRBD1. Germline loops: CDR1 MDHEN, CDR2 SYDVKM. There are 14 residues in the CDR3. Trimming cost V 6 bases and J 5 bases; bases outside gene matches: 8. CDR3 region: CASSRWTGLYGYTF. Written as DNA, the CDR3 is TGTGCCAGCAGCCGCTGGACAGGGCTTTATGGCTACACCTTC.

V is TRBV14 and J is TRBJ2-5; 12 nucleotides match TRBD2. Germline CDR1 is SGHDN and CDR2 is FVKESK. With 4 bases clipped from V and 0 bases from J, the junction kept 3 bases outside the gene matches. CDR3 size: 16 residues. This chain's CDR3 is CASSRGTSGYQETQYF. CDR3 DNA sequence: TGTGCCAGCAGCCGCGGGACTAGCGGGTACCAAGAGACCCAGTACTTC.

The chain has TRBV19 and TRBJ1-1; tentatively, D is TRBD1 (5 bases). The V gene's germline CDR1 is LNHDA and CDR2 SQIVND (reference sequence). Between the trimmed V and J ends, which lost 5 bases and 4 bases, there was a span of 11 bases. The CDR3 extends over 13 amino acids. The CDR3 sequence is CASSSGFLTEAFF. As DNA, the CDR3 is TGTGCCAGTAGTTCAGGGTTTCTCACTGAAGCTTTCTTT.

The chain has TRBV6-5 and TRBJ1-3; D gene unclear. The CDR3 has 12 residues. Germline assignment: CDR1 MNHEY and CDR2 SVGAGI. V was trimmed by 8 bases and J by 1 base, leaving 6 bases between them. CDR3: CASRESGNTIYF. CDR3 nucleotides: TGTGCCAGCCGGGAGTCTGGAAACACCATATATTTT.

V gene TRBV27 combines with J gene TRBJ1-5, with TRBD1 identical over 8 bases. Germline V lookup: CDR1 MNHEY, CDR2 SMNVEV (reference sequence). The ends lost 6 bases at V and 7 bases at J; junction bases unmatched: 23. The CDR3 has 19 residues. The DNA for the CDR3 is TGTGCCAGCAGCCCCCATTCCCTGAGGACAGGGCCCGGTTTCCAGCCCCAGCATTTT. Protein sequence: CASSPHSLRTGPGFQPQHF.

This clone was picked up a small number of times. This chain joins TRBV30 and TRBJ2-7; the D gene is possibly TRBD2 (7 bases). The CDR3 spans 13 residues. Trimming removed 7 bases at V and 4 bases at J, with 17 bases between. Germline V lookup: CDR1 GTSNPN, CDR2 SVGIG (reference sequence). The CDR3 sequence: CALTPGGLYEQYF. Here the CDR3 DNA reads TGTGCCTTAACCCCGGGGGGCCTATACGAGCAGTACTTC.

This chain connects TRBV28 to TRBJ1-5; perhaps TRBD1 as D (5 bases). The CDR3 loop spans 13 amino acids. Trimming left V 5 bases short and J 8 bases short, with 13 bases between. Germline V lookup: CDR1 MDHEN, CDR2 SYDVKM. CDR3 region: CASSLHAGKPQHF. DNA of the CDR3: TGTGCCAGCAGTCTCCACGCAGGGAAGCCCCAGCATTTT.

V is TRBV21-1 and J is TRBJ1-5. TRBV21-1 is a pseudogene. CDR3 size: 15 residues. The CDR3 coding sequence is TGTGCCTGGGGAGGGACATCCCTTGGCAATCAGCCCCAGCATTTT. Translating gives CAWGGTSLGNQPQHF.

The chain has TRBV7-2 and TRBJ2-1; D may be TRBD1 (6 bases). The CDR3 has 15 amino acids. The V end lost 4 bases, the J end lost 2 bases, and 12 bases lay between the germline ends. Germline V gene lookup returns CDR1 SGHTA and CDR2 FQGNSA. The chain's CDR3 is CASSSWDNPYNEQFF. The CDR3 nucleotides are TGTGCCAGCAGCTCTTGGGACAACCCCTACAATGAGCAGTTCTTC.

This chain uses TRBV2 with TRBJ2-1, with D unclear. Per germline, CDR1 SNHLY and CDR2 FYNNEI. The CDR3 is 13 residues long. V was cut by 4 bases and J by 7 bases, with 11 bases left in between. This chain's CDR3 is CASSGAIWNEQFF. The CDR3, as DNA: TGTGCCAGCAGTGGGGCCATATGGAATGAGCAGTTCTTC.